Shown below are 9 T cell receptor beta chains from a single sample sequenced in a study of identical twins. MiXCR, run by TCRdb on the 5' RACE reads, gives a single entry per CDR3 protein. The table shows about 690,000 distinct CDR3 sequences, with around 6.1% occurring only once. The sequenced material came from naive T cells sorted from blood. The receptor source for this set is a man between 18 and 29 years old in good health.

This sequence joins TRBV20-1 and TRBJ2-1; no clear D. V was shortened by 0 bases and J by 1 base, with 7 bases between the two germline ends. CDR3 length: 14 amino acids. Looked up from germline, CDR1 is DFQATT and CDR2 is SNEGSKA (reference sequence). Here the CDR3 reads CSARDASSYNEQFF. CDR3 nucleotides: TGCAGTGCTAGAGATGCTAGTTCCTACAATGAGCAGTTCTTC.

This clonotype turned up a few times. CDR3 nucleotide sequence: TGCAGTGCTAGAAATAGGGAGATGAACACTGAAGCTTTCTTT. Translating gives CSARNREMNTEAFF. The rearrangement links TRBV20-1 to TRBJ1-1; D gene unclear. Trimming took off 2 bases at V and 0 bases at J, with 10 bases between the two ends. Germline V gene data show CDR1 as DFQATT and CDR2 as SNEGSKA (reference sequence). The CDR3 has 14 residues.

This clonotype was found many times. The chain couples TRBV25-1 to TRBJ2-5; 7 positions match TRBD1. CDR1 is MGHDK, CDR2 SYGVNS, per germline. The CDR3 totals 15 residues. With 2 bases clipped from V and 5 bases from J, the junction kept 8 bases outside the gene matches. The CDR3 DNA sequence: TGTGCCAGCAGTGAACTCGACAGGGCCGGGGAGACCCAGTACTTC. Its protein is CASSELDRAGETQYF.

Ten or more counts support this clonotype. This chain uses TRBV29-1 with TRBJ2-1; 9 positions agree with TRBD2. CDR3 length equals 15 residues. The V gene's germline CDR1 is SQVTM and CDR2 ANQGSEA. V shed 4 bases, J shed 2 bases, and the junction held 6 bases outside the gene matches. The CDR3 sequence: CSVGSGRGTYNEQFF. CDR3 DNA: TGCAGCGTTGGTAGCGGGAGAGGCACCTACAATGAGCAGTTCTTC.

This clonotype was found many times. This sequence joins TRBV29-1 and TRBJ2-1, with D unclear. Trimming took off 5 bases at V and 9 bases at J, with 11 bases between the two ends. The CDR3 is 11 residues long. The V gene's germline CDR1 is SQVTM and CDR2 ANQGSEA. The CDR3 region is CSVWLAAEQFF. The CDR3 DNA sequence: TGCAGCGTTTGGTTGGCAGCTGAGCAGTTCTTC.

This clonotype was detected ten times or more. This chain joins TRBV29-1 and TRBJ1-1; D is ambiguous. Trimming removed 7 bases from V and 1 base from J, with 10 bases in between. The CDR3 spans 12 residues. Germline V CDR1 and CDR2: SQVTM, ANQGSEA. The CDR3 spells CSALVGNTEAFF. As DNA, the CDR3 is TGCAGCGCCCTCGTCGGGAACACTGAAGCTTTCTTT.

The V gene is TRBV18, the J gene TRBJ2-7; no reliable D call. CDR1 is KGHSH, CDR2 LQKENI, per germline. The CDR3 is 13 amino acids. The V and J ends lost 0 bases and 5 bases respectively, with 8 bases between them. In DNA form, the CDR3 reads TGTGCCAGCTCACCACCGAGCAGAAACGAGCAGTACTTC. Its translation: CASSPPSRNEQYF.

This clonotype was recorded a few times. The chain carries TRBV5-4 and TRBJ2-1; no definite D call. Germline V gives CDR1 SGHNT, CDR2 YYREEE (reference sequence). The CDR3 is 13 amino acids. V shed 6 bases and J shed 1 base, with 8 bases lying between them. The CDR3 region is CASTDNSYNEQFF. The CDR3 region has the DNA TGTGCCAGCACCGACAATTCCTACAATGAGCAGTTCTTC.

This clonotype was found many times. The chain has TRBV30 and TRBJ2-3; D unclear. V was shortened by 3 bases and J by 0 bases, with 10 bases between the two germline ends. The CDR3 contains 14 residues. Per the germline V gene, CDR1 is GTSNPN and CDR2 is SVGIG (reference sequence). CDR3 nucleotide sequence: TGTGCCTGGAGCCTGGCTGGTAGCACAGATACGCAGTATTTT. The encoded protein is CAWSLAGSTDTQYF.